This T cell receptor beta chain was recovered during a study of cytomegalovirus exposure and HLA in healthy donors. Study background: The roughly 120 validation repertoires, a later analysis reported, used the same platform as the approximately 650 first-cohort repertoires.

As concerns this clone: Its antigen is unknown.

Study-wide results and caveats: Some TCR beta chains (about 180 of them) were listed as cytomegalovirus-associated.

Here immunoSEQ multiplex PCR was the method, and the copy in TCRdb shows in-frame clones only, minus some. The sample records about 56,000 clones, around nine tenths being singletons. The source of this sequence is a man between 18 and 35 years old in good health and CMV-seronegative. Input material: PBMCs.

CDR3 sequence reads: CASSHYEQYF. The DNA of the CDR3 is TGTGCCAGCAGTCATTACGAGCAGTACTTC. The chain carries TRBV28 and TRBJ2-7; unclear D gene. This CDR3 region has 10 residues. Germline V CDR1 and CDR2: MDHEN, SYDVKM. V was shortened by 5 bases and J by 4 bases, with 3 bases between the two germline ends.